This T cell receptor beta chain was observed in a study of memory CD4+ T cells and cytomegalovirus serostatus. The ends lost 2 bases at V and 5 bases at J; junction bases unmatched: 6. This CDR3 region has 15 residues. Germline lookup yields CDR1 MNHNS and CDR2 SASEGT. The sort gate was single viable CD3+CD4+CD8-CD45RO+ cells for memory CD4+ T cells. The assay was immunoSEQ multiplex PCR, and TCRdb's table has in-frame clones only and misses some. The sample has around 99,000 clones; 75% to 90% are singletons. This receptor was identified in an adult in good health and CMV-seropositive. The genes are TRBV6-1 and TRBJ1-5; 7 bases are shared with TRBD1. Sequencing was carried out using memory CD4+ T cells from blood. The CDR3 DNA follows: TGTGCCAGCAGTGAATCCTCGACAGGGCATCAGCCCCAGCATTTT. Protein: CASSESSTGHQPQHF.